The next 18 T cell receptor beta chains were all read from a single sample in a study of blood T cell repertoires in COVID-19. The data were produced by immunoSEQ multiplex PCR, yet TCRdb's version contains in-frame clones alone and is incomplete. The sample has a few hundred thousand clones; around nine tenths are singletons. Sequencing input: peripheral blood. The receptor source for this set is an elderly man with acute or convalescent COVID-19.

CDR3 coding DNA: TGTGCCAGTAGAAGGCAGGGGGCTGAAAAACTGTTTTTT. This sequence encodes CASRRQGAEKLFF. The rearrangement links TRBV19 to TRBJ1-4; 8 bases align to TRBD1. Germline loops: CDR1 LNHDA, CDR2 SQIVND (reference sequence). The CDR3 spans 13 residues. J gave up 7 bases and V 6 bases, and 4 bases lay outside the gene matches.

The chain recombines TRBV11-2 with TRBJ2-5; the match to TRBD1 covers 7 bases. Germline assignment: CDR1 SGHAT and CDR2 FQNNGV. This CDR3 spans 14 amino acids. V shed 5 bases and J 7 bases; nucleotides not matched to a gene: 10. The CDR3 protein is CASSPPGQRGTQYF. As DNA, the CDR3 is TGTGCCAGCAGCCCCCCGGGACAGAGAGGGACCCAGTACTTC.

The rearrangement links TRBV10-2 to TRBJ1-5, with D tentatively TRBD1 (5 bases). V was shortened by 3 bases and J by 3 bases, with 6 bases between the two germline ends. CDR3 length: 13 residues. Germline V CDR1 and CDR2: WSHSY, SAAADI. The CDR3 sequence is CASSEQANQPQHF. The CDR3 DNA reads TGCGCCAGCAGTGAACAGGCCAATCAGCCCCAGCATTTT.

The chain recombines TRBV5-8 with TRBJ2-1, with TRBD2 identical over 8 bases. This CDR3 contains 16 residues. Germline CDR1 is SGHTS and CDR2 is YDEGEE. V dropped 3 bases and J dropped 10; count of bases not matched to a gene: 15. The CDR3, as DNA: TGTGCCAGCAGCTCGACACTAGCGGTTAATCTAGGAGAGCAGTTCTTC. It encodes CASSSTLAVNLGEQFF.

This chain uses TRBV7-9 with TRBJ1-1, with TRBD1 matching over 10 bases. Germline V gene data show CDR1 as SEHNR and CDR2 as FQNEAQ (reference sequence). The J segment lost 4 bases and the V segment lost 5 bases, leaving 4 bases of the junction unmatched. The CDR3 contains 14 residues. The CDR3 reads CASSRRTGGTEAFF. CDR3 bases: TGTGCCAGCAGCAGAAGGACAGGGGGCACTGAAGCTTTCTTT. Full variable domain (outside the CDR3, taken from reference TRBV7-9 and TRBJ1-1): DTGVSQNPRHKITKRGQNVTFRCDPISEHNRLYWYRQTLGQGPEFLTYFQNEAQLEKSRLLSDRFSAERPKGSFSTLEIQRTEQGDSAMYLCASSRRTGGTEAFFGQGTRLTVV.

DNA of the CDR3: TGTGCCAGCAGTTCAGGGGAAAATGAAGCTTTCTTT. Its translation is CASSSGENEAFF. This chain connects TRBV6-6 to TRBJ1-1, with D possibly TRBD1 on 6 matching bases. The germline V gene has CDR1 MNHNY and CDR2 SVGAGI (reference sequence). This CDR3 is built from 12 residues. V lost 4 bases, J lost 7 bases, and 10 bases lay in between.

This clone was seen once. The rearrangement uses TRBV6-2 or TRBV6-3 and TRBJ1-1; 7 bases are a match to TRBD1. This CDR3 spans 14 amino acids. The germline CDR1 and CDR2 sequences are MNHEY and SVGEGT. With 5 bases clipped from V and 0 bases from J, the junction kept 3 bases outside the gene matches. CDR3 nucleotides: TGTGCCAGCAGTCGAGGACAGGTGAACACTGAAGCTTTCTTT. As protein: CASSRGQVNTEAFF.

This clone appeared a single time. The J gene is TRBJ1-2, the V gene TRBV7-9; 7 bases are shared with TRBD1. The CDR3 runs to 15 residues. V dropped 8 bases and J dropped 2; count of bases not matched to a gene: 11. Germline V lookup: CDR1 SEHNR, CDR2 FQNEAQ (reference sequence). The CDR3 here is CASAHPGTANYGYTF. Here the CDR3 DNA reads TGTGCCAGCGCCCATCCCGGGACAGCCAACTATGGCTACACCTTC.

The count of this clone is one. V usage is TRBV10-3 and J usage is TRBJ1-4, with 7 bases lining up with TRBD1. The V segment lost 3 bases and the J segment 5 bases; nucleotides outside the gene matches: 6. The CDR3 totals 15 residues. Germline CDR1 ENHRY, CDR2 SYGVKD. The CDR3 region is CAISDSGTANEKLFF. The CDR3 DNA reads TGTGCCATCAGTGACTCCGGGACAGCAAATGAAAAACTGTTTTTT.

The V gene is TRBV11-2, the J gene TRBJ2-5, with 7 nucleotides matching TRBD2. The CDR3 sequence is 14 residues long. Per germline, CDR1 SGHAT and CDR2 FQNNGV. With V trimmed by 5 bases and J by 5 bases, 8 bases remained unmatched. CDR3: CASSVTSLVETQYF. In DNA, the CDR3 is TGTGCCAGCAGCGTGACTAGCCTGGTGGAGACCCAGTACTTC. Variable domain in full (rest from reference TRBV11-2 and TRBJ2-5): EAGVAQSPRYKIIEKRQSVAFWCNPISGHATLYWYQQILGQGPKLLIQFQNNGVVDDSQLPKDRFSAERLKGVDSTLKIQPAKLEDSAVYLCASSVTSLVETQYFGPGTRLLVL.

This chain uses TRBV6-2 or TRBV6-3 with TRBJ2-2, with TRBD1 identical over 7 bases. The germline CDR1 and CDR2 sequences are MNHEY and SVGEGT. V lost 5 bases, J lost 1 base, and 7 bases stayed unmatched. The length of the CDR3 is 16 residues. The CDR3 spells CASSPRGQKNTGELFF. The DNA for the CDR3 is TGTGCCAGCAGTCCCCGGGGACAGAAGAACACCGGGGAGCTGTTTTTT.

V is TRBV9 and J is TRBJ2-2, with TRBD1 identical over 7 bases. CDR3 length: 15 amino acids. V shed 4 bases, J shed 5 bases, and the junction held 8 bases outside the gene matches. The V gene's germline CDR1 is SGDLS and CDR2 YYNGEE. CDR3 sequence reads: CASSRQGLVTGELFF. Written as DNA, the CDR3 is TGTGCCAGCAGCCGACAGGGCCTCGTAACCGGGGAGCTGTTTTTT.

This chain links TRBV19 with TRBJ1-5; D is unclear. Germline-derived CDR1 and CDR2 are LNHDA and SQIVND (reference sequence). Trimming stripped 7 bases from V and 5 bases from J, with 12 bases between. The CDR3 loop spans 13 amino acids. The CDR3 is CASMWQADQPQHF. In DNA form, the CDR3 reads TGTGCCAGTATGTGGCAGGCAGATCAGCCCCAGCATTTT.

This chain joins TRBV5-1 and TRBJ1-1; D is ambiguous. V lost 0 bases and J lost 7, with 10 bases in between. This CDR3 region has 13 residues. The germline V gene has CDR1 SGHRS and CDR2 YFSETQ. The CDR3 is CASSLDSLREAFF. CDR3 nucleotide sequence: TGCGCCAGCAGCTTGGACAGCCTTCGTGAAGCTTTCTTT.

This chain connects TRBV7-7 to TRBJ1-4; weak D call: TRBD1 (5 bases). V shed 5 bases and J shed 7 bases, with 14 bases lying between them. Looked up from germline, CDR1 is SSHAT and CDR2 is FNYEAQ (reference sequence). The CDR3 is 14 amino acids. The CDR3 is CASSPGVGAEKLFF. The CDR3 nucleotides read TGTGCCAGCAGCCCTGGAGTTGGGGCTGAAAAACTGTTTTTT.

The CDR3 reads CASKKQGATGNTIYF. The CDR3 nucleotides read TGTGCCAGTAAAAAACAGGGGGCTACTGGAAACACCATATATTTT. The chain carries TRBV19 and TRBJ1-3, with 9 nucleotides matching TRBD1. V lost 7 bases to trimming and J lost 2 bases; unmatched junction nucleotides: 6. This CDR3 is 15 amino acids long. Germline-derived CDR1 and CDR2 are LNHDA and SQIVND (reference sequence).

V and J are TRBV6-6 and TRBJ1-5, with a tentative D call TRBD1 (6 bases). Trimming cost V 6 bases and J 7 bases, with 19 bases left between them. CDR3 length: 15 residues. Germline V lookup: CDR1 MNHNY, CDR2 SVGAGI (reference sequence). CDR3 amino acids: CASSPPTRGNQPQHF. CDR3 bases: TGTGCCAGCAGCCCTCCAACCAGGGGAAACCAGCCCCAGCATTTT.

V usage is TRBV7-2 and J usage is TRBJ2-1; 12 bases map to TRBD2. CDR1 and CDR2 (germline): SGHTA, FQGNSA. The CDR3 runs to 17 residues. V shed 5 bases, J shed 9 bases, and the junction held 14 bases outside the gene matches. CDR3 DNA: TGTGCCAGCAGCCCCCGAGGGCTAGCGGGGGGGCTTAGTGAGCAGTTCTTC. Its translation: CASSPRGLAGGLSEQFF.